The T cell receptor (beta chain) described here comes from a study of T cells in Graves' hyperthyroidism and ophthalmopathy. Only one count was recorded for this clonotype. From RNA transcripts, TCR beta CDR3 regions were amplified. TCR CDR3 underwent first-round RT-PCR with the HTBI primer set. TCRdb recomputed calls from the multiplex PCR reads with MiXCR, one row per CDR3 protein. Of 300,000 to 450,000 distinct CDR3 sequences in the sample, approximately 14% are singletons; the top ten hold approximately 11%. The CDR3 contains 19 residues. Germline V gene sequence: CDR1 SGHTA, CDR2 FQGTGA. J lost 6 bases, V lost 1 base, and 12 bases had no gene match. Fresh peripheral blood, 10 ml, yielded the PBMCs.

The origin of this receptor is a woman aged 55-69 years with Graves' hyperthyroidism. Sequencing was carried out using blood. This chain joins TRBV7-3 and TRBJ2-3; 14 nucleotides line up with TRBD2. DNA of the CDR3: TGTGCCAGCAGCTTAAATGGATTCGGACTAGCGGGAGGAAGGGATACGCAGTATTTT. Its protein product is CASSLNGFGLAGGRDTQYF. Full variable domain (outside the CDR3, taken from reference TRBV7-3 and TRBJ2-3): GAGVSQTPSNKVTEKGKYVELRCDPISGHTALYWYRQSLGQGPEFLIYFQGTGAADDSGLPNDRFFAVRPEGSVSTLKIQRTERGDSAVYLCASSLNGFGLAGGRDTQYFGPGTRLTVL.